What follows are 27 T cell receptor beta chains derived from one specimen sequenced in a study of cytomegalovirus exposure and HLA in healthy donors. The study ran its PCR with 60 Vbeta and 13 Jbeta primers. Generated by immunoSEQ multiplex PCR, the TCRdb table keeps only in-frame clones and is missing some. The profile shows 50,000 to 70,000 clones, 70% to 80% of them singletons. Sequenced input: PBMCs. Every receptor here comes from a girl under 18 in good health and CMV-seropositive.

The CDR3 DNA sequence: TGTGCCAGCAGCTTCCCGGACACCTACGAGCAGTACTTC. Amino acids: CASSFPDTYEQYF. The chain joins TRBV7-9 to TRBJ2-7; tentatively, D is TRBD1 (5 bases). This CDR3 comprises 13 residues. Germline V gene lookup returns CDR1 SEHNR and CDR2 FQNEAQ (reference sequence). V gave up 3 bases and J gave up 2 bases, with 8 bases separating them.

CDR3 nucleotides: TGTGCCAGCAGCGTAGGGGTGGGGGCTAGCTCTGGGGCCAACGTCCTGACTTTC. Translating gives CASSVGVGASSGANVLTF. The chain uses TRBV9 and TRBJ2-6, with D possibly TRBD1 on 6 matching bases. Trimming removed 0 bases at V and 0 bases at J, with 13 bases between. The CDR3 covers 18 residues. The germline V gene encodes CDR1 SGDLS and CDR2 YYNGEE.

This rearrangement joins TRBV5-4 to TRBJ1-1; no firm D call. The germline V gene has CDR1 SGHNT and CDR2 YYREEE (reference sequence). The CDR3 is made up of 14 amino acids. V was trimmed by 3 bases and J by 3 bases, leaving 12 bases between them. DNA for the CDR3: TGTGCCAGCAGCTGCTGCAGGCATCACACTGAAGCTTTCTTT. As protein: CASSCCRHHTEAFF. Complete variable domain (other parts from reference TRBV5-4 and TRBJ1-1): ETGVTQSPTHLIKTRGQQVTLRCSSQSGHNTVSWYQQALGQGPQFIFQYYREEENGRGNFPPRFSGLQFPNYSSELNVNALELDDSALYLCASSCCRHHTEAFFGQGTRLTVV.

The V call is TRBV6-5, the J call TRBJ2-5, with 8 bases that match TRBD1. CDR3 length: 13 residues. The germline gives CDR1 MNHEY, CDR2 SVGAGI. V shed 5 bases and J 7 bases; nucleotides not matched to a gene: 6. In DNA form, the CDR3 reads TGTGCCAGCAGTCCGGACAGGGTAGGGACCCAGTACTTC. Its translation: CASSPDRVGTQYF.

This clone was picked up one time. At the DNA level, this CDR3 is encoded by other sequences in the same sample as well. V is TRBV18 and J is TRBJ2-5; unclear D gene. The CDR3 is 11 amino acids. V lost 6 bases, J lost 5 bases, and 7 bases lay in between. The germline V gene has CDR1 KGHSH and CDR2 LQKENI. CDR3 bases: TGTGCCAGCTCCCTCCAGGAGACCCAGTACTTC. Encoded protein: CASSLQETQYF.

The chain combines TRBV14 with TRBJ1-1, with a tentative D call TRBD1 (6 bases). The CDR3 is 15 amino acids. Trimming took 2 bases from V and 4 from J, leaving 14 bases between them. Germline assignment: CDR1 SGHDN and CDR2 FVKESK. CDR3 amino acids: CASSQNRGGATEAFF. The DNA for the CDR3 is TGTGCCAGCAGCCAAAATCGAGGGGGGGCCACTGAAGCTTTCTTT.

The chain links TRBV7-2 to TRBJ1-2, with TRBD1 identical over 7 bases. J was trimmed by 3 bases and V by 5 bases; bases with no gene match: 6. This CDR3 spans 14 amino acids. The V gene's germline CDR1 is SGHTA and CDR2 FQGNSA. CDR3 sequence (DNA): TGTGCCAGCAGCGACCGAGACAGGGACTATGGCTACACCTTC. Its protein product is CASSDRDRDYGYTF.

V gene TRBV4-1 combines with J gene TRBJ1-1, with D maybe TRBD1 (5 bases). Germline V gene sequence: CDR1 MGHRA, CDR2 YSYEKL. CDR3 length: 16 amino acids. Deletions cut 4 bases from V and 3 bases from J, with 18 bases between. Written as DNA, the CDR3 is TGCGCCAGCAGCCCAGAAGGGGCCCGCTTGGACACTGAAGCTTTCTTT. Its translation is CASSPEGARLDTEAFF.

The V gene is TRBV30, the J gene TRBJ1-6; D might be TRBD1 (5 bases). The V and J ends lost 3 bases and 7 bases respectively, with 10 bases between them. The CDR3 length is 13 residues. Germline assignment: CDR1 GTSNPN and CDR2 SVGIG (reference sequence). The CDR3 nucleotides are TGTGCCTGGAGGGGCAGGGAAAATTCACCCCTCCACTTT. Residues: CAWRGRENSPLHF.

The chain combines TRBV27 with TRBJ2-7; maybe TRBD1 (6 bases). The CDR3 has 13 amino acids. Germline CDR1 reads MNHEY; CDR2 reads SMNVEV (reference sequence). Trimming took 7 bases from V and 5 from J, leaving 15 bases between them. The CDR3 reads CASTPTGTHEQYF. In DNA form, the CDR3 reads TGTGCCAGCACTCCTACAGGGACCCACGAGCAGTACTTC.

The chain joins TRBV25-1 to TRBJ1-1; a weak D match, TRBD1 (5 bases). CDR3 length: 13 residues. V lost 6 bases and J 1 base, leaving 9 bases between the germline ends. Germline V gene data show CDR1 as MGHDK and CDR2 as SYGVNS. The CDR3 nucleotides read TGTGCCAGCAGACAGGCCTGGAACACTGAAGCTTTCTTT. Its translation: CASRQAWNTEAFF.

This chain uses TRBV7-9 with TRBJ2-7; tentative D call: TRBD2 (5 bases). Germline CDR1 SEHNR, CDR2 FQNEAQ (reference sequence). The CDR3 sequence is 14 residues long. The V and J ends lost 6 bases and 2 bases respectively, with 14 bases between them. CDR3 in amino acids: CASRVGDRAYEQYF. The DNA for the CDR3 is TGTGCCAGCAGGGTGGGAGATCGCGCCTACGAGCAGTACTTC.

This clone showed up just a few times. CDR3 loop: CASSPGQGGNEQFF. CDR3 coding DNA: TGTGCCAGCAGCCCGGGACAGGGTGGGAATGAGCAGTTCTTC. V gene TRBV6-4 combines with J gene TRBJ2-1, with 9 bases identical to TRBD1. V shed 6 bases, J shed 7 bases, and the junction held 7 bases outside the gene matches. The CDR3 is 14 residues long. From germline, CDR1 is MRHNA and CDR2 SNTAGT.

The V gene is TRBV19, the J gene TRBJ1-5; no clear D. Germline V lookup: CDR1 LNHDA, CDR2 SQIVND (reference sequence). CDR3 length: 14 amino acids. Trimming took 4 bases from V and 0 from J, leaving 7 bases between them. Here the CDR3 reads CASSKAGSNQPQHF. In nucleotides, the CDR3 is TGTGCCAGTAGTAAGGCAGGTAGCAATCAGCCCCAGCATTTT.

The V and J genes are TRBV4-3 and TRBJ2-1; 7 bases map to TRBD1. Germline trimming cut 2 bases from V and 2 bases from J; bases unmatched to any gene: 9. The CDR3 length is 17 residues. CDR1 LGHNA and CDR2 YSLEER come from the germline V gene. CDR3 loop: CASSQSPQGKTYNEQFF. The CDR3 region has the DNA TGCGCCAGCAGCCAAAGTCCACAGGGGAAAACCTACAATGAGCAGTTCTTC.

The rearrangement links TRBV4-1 to TRBJ2-7; 7 nucleotides agree with TRBD1. The CDR3 totals 16 residues. Germline V gene sequence: CDR1 MGHRA, CDR2 YSYEKL. Trimming at V came to 1 base and at J to 3 bases, leaving 9 bases not matched to a gene. This CDR3 is CASSQGRQGEDYEQYF. The DNA of the CDR3 is TGCGCCAGCAGCCAAGGAAGACAGGGTGAAGACTACGAGCAGTACTTC.

The V call is TRBV6-6, the J call TRBJ1-1, with D unclear. Germline V CDR1 and CDR2: MNHNY, SVGAGI (reference sequence). CDR3 length equals 12 residues. Trimming stripped 8 bases from V and 4 bases from J, with 11 bases between. For the CDR3, the DNA is TGTGCCAGCGTGCGGGGTTCCACTGAAGCTTTCTTT. Translation gives CASVRGSTEAFF.

The chain couples TRBV6-4 to TRBJ1-2; no firm D call. CDR1 and CDR2 from the germline V gene are MRHNA and SNTAGT. There are 15 residues in the CDR3. V was trimmed by 0 bases and J by 4 bases, leaving 12 bases between them. This chain's CDR3 is CASSDSRQPPYGYTF. CDR3 in DNA: TGTGCCAGCAGTGACTCGAGGCAGCCTCCCTATGGCTACACCTTC.

This chain uses TRBV5-4 with TRBJ2-3, with TRBD2 matching 13 bases. CDR1 and CDR2 (germline): SGHNT, YYREEE (reference sequence). V was clipped by 0 bases and J by 12 bases; unmatched bases: 10. The CDR3 spans 16 residues. CDR3 sequence: CASSLGEGTSGKTQYF. CDR3 bases: TGTGCCAGCAGCTTGGGAGAGGGGACTAGCGGGAAAACACAGTATTTT.

The V and J genes are TRBV28 and TRBJ1-1, with TRBD1 matching over 7 bases. This CDR3 comprises 14 residues. Germline loops: CDR1 MDHEN, CDR2 SYDVKM. Losses at the gene ends were 5 bases for V and 5 bases for J; bases not matched to a gene: 8. This chain's CDR3 is CASSPEGQRTEAFF. CDR3 coding DNA: TGTGCCAGCAGTCCGGAGGGACAGAGGACTGAAGCTTTCTTT.

V gene TRBV28 combines with J gene TRBJ1-3, with D unclear. This CDR3 has 14 residues. Germline V gene sequence: CDR1 MDHEN, CDR2 SYDVKM. V lost 4 bases, J lost 4 bases, and 11 bases lay in between. CDR3 sequence reads: CASSSRNSGNTIYF. The CDR3 region has the DNA TGTGCCAGCAGTTCCAGGAACTCGGGAAACACCATATATTTT.

The chain links TRBV10-3 to TRBJ2-7; TRBD1 might be the D (6 bases). Trimming took 3 bases from V and 2 from J, leaving 11 bases between them. Germline values: CDR1 ENHRY, CDR2 SYGVKD. The CDR3 has 14 amino acids. The CDR3: CAISEGKGAYEQYF. CDR3 in DNA: TGTGCCATCAGTGAAGGGAAGGGGGCCTACGAGCAGTACTTC.

The chain links TRBV6-6 to TRBJ2-7; TRBD1 agrees at 7 bases. V was pared by 7 bases and J by 5 bases, with 11 bases of the junction left unmatched. CDR1 and CDR2 (germline): MNHNY, SVGAGI (reference sequence). CDR3 size: 14 residues. DNA of the CDR3: TGTGCCAGCACCCTCGAGGGGGCGAACGACGAGCAGTACTTC. Protein: CASTLEGANDEQYF.

V gene TRBV28 combines with J gene TRBJ1-1; no firm D call. This CDR3 is built from 14 residues. Trimming took 3 bases from V and 4 from J, leaving 12 bases between them. Germline V lookup: CDR1 MDHEN, CDR2 SYDVKM. The CDR3 sequence is CASSFSGDGTEAFF. Here the CDR3 DNA reads TGTGCCAGCAGTTTCAGCGGGGATGGCACTGAAGCTTTCTTT.

This clone was observed a few times. V and J are TRBV15 and TRBJ1-2, with D perhaps TRBD1 (5 bases). The CDR3 has 11 amino acids. The V end lost 4 bases, the J end lost 7 bases, and 7 bases lay between the germline ends. Germline V gene lookup returns CDR1 LNHNV and CDR2 YYDKDF (reference sequence). The DNA for the CDR3 is TGTGCCACCAGCATAAGGGGTGGCTACACCTTC. As protein: CATSIRGGYTF.

The chain recombines TRBV10-1 with TRBJ2-3, with TRBD1 matching over 10 bases. The CDR3 contains 15 residues. Germline loops: CDR1 WNHNN, CDR2 SYGVQD (reference sequence). V lost 4 bases to trimming and J lost 3 bases; unmatched junction nucleotides: 4. The CDR3 DNA reads as TGCGCCAGCAGTGTCGGGACAGGGGTGACAGATACGCAGTATTTT. This codes for CASSVGTGVTDTQYF.

This chain uses TRBV4-3 with TRBJ2-7; D possibly corresponds to TRBD1 (5 bases). This CDR3 contains 15 residues. V was cut by 3 bases and J by 1 base, with 13 bases left in between. Germline CDR1 reads LGHNA; CDR2 reads YSLEER. The CDR3 region is CASSHRSQGSYEQYF. Written as DNA, the CDR3 is TGCGCCAGCAGCCATAGATCCCAGGGTTCCTACGAGCAGTACTTC.